The 26 T cell receptor beta chains presented below share a single source sample, sequenced in a study of shared clonotypes between healthy human individuals. Clones were read by immunoSEQ multiplex PCR, and TCRdb kept only the in-frame ones, dropping some. The sample carries about 1 million clones, 65% to 75% recorded once. The specimen sequenced was memory CD4+ T cells sorted from blood. Regarding subset: CD45RA-negative fraction. These receptors were collected from a man aged 18 to 29 in good health.

The CDR3 region is CASSRPGQGELFF. Written as DNA, the CDR3 is TGTGCCAGCAGCAGACCGGGACAGGGGGAGCTGTTTTTT. V usage is TRBV7-8 and J usage is TRBJ2-2, with 7 bases fitting TRBD1. The germline gives CDR1 SGHVS, CDR2 FQNEAQ. This CDR3 is 13 amino acids long. V gave up 5 bases and J gave up 8 bases; unmatched junction bases: 5.

This clone was picked up one time. J is TRBJ2-3 and V is TRBV7-3, with D perhaps TRBD2 (6 bases). Germline V gene sequence: CDR1 SGHTA, CDR2 FQGTGA. The CDR3 length is 16 residues. Trimming took 1 base from V and 1 from J, leaving 12 bases between them. The CDR3 DNA reads TGTGCCAGCAGCTTAAAGGCTAGCGTCGGCACAGATACGCAGTATTTT. Protein product: CASSLKASVGTDTQYF.

The V call is TRBV2, the J call TRBJ1-6; a possible D gene is TRBD1 (5 bases). Trimming left V 4 bases short and J 8 bases short, with 21 bases between. There are 17 residues in the CDR3. Germline CDR1 is SNHLY and CDR2 is FYNNEI. For the CDR3, the DNA is TGTGCCAGCAGTGTAACTTGGGGGACCAGGGCTCATTCACCCCTCCACTTT. Translation gives CASSVTWGTRAHSPLHF.

This clone was seen only once. The J gene is TRBJ1-2, the V gene TRBV18; 8 bases align to TRBD1. The germline gives CDR1 KGHSH, CDR2 LQKENI. The CDR3 length is 13 residues. The V and J ends lost 0 bases and 8 bases, in that order; junction bases with no gene match: 2. CDR3 region: CASSPPRGQGYTF. The CDR3 region has the DNA TGTGCCAGCTCACCACCCAGGGGGCAAGGCTACACCTTC.

The chain is built from TRBV19 and TRBJ1-6; D uncertain. CDR3 length: 16 amino acids. V lost 3 bases to trimming and J lost 5 bases, with 14 bases between them. CDR1 is LNHDA, CDR2 SQIVND, per germline (reference sequence). The CDR3 reads CASSIEAYGHNSPLHF. CDR3 coding DNA: TGTGCCAGTAGTATTGAGGCCTACGGCCATAATTCACCCCTCCACTTT.

This sequence joins TRBV7-9 and TRBJ2-1; 10 bases agree with TRBD2. The ends lost 5 bases at V and 4 bases at J; junction bases unmatched: 2. Looked up from germline, CDR1 is SEHNR and CDR2 is FQNEAQ (reference sequence). The CDR3 consists of 14 residues. The CDR3 reads CASSRTSGYNEQFF. The CDR3 coding sequence is TGTGCCAGCAGCCGGACTAGCGGATACAATGAGCAGTTCTTC. Using reference TRBV7-9 and TRBJ2-1 for the parts outside the CDR3, the full variable domain is DTGVSQNPRHKITKRGQNVTFRCDPISEHNRLYWYRQTLGQGPEFLTYFQNEAQLEKSRLLSDRFSAERPKGSFSTLEIQRTEQGDSAMYLCASSRTSGYNEQFFGPGTRLTVL.

This chain joins TRBV5-6 and TRBJ2-7, with 9 bases that match TRBD1. Germline V gene sequence: CDR1 SGHDT, CDR2 YYEEEE. The CDR3 is made up of 15 amino acids. V trimming: 4 bases; J trimming: 5 bases; junction bases outside the gene matches: 10. CDR3 in DNA: TGTGCCAGCAGCCCTTTGCCGGGACAGGGTAACGAGCAGTACTTC. It translates to CASSPLPGQGNEQYF.

CDR3 coding DNA: TGTGCCTGGAGTGTGGCCAGCGGGAGTTCAGATACGCAGTATTTT. It translates to CAWSVASGSSDTQYF. The rearrangement uses TRBV30 and TRBJ2-3, with TRBD2 matching 8 bases. V gave up 0 bases and J gave up 4 bases; unmatched junction bases: 6. Germline V gene sequence: CDR1 GTSNPN, CDR2 SVGIG (reference sequence). The CDR3 spans 15 residues.

V is TRBV7-9 and J is TRBJ2-5; the D gene is possibly TRBD1 (6 bases). Germline CDR1 is SEHNR and CDR2 is FQNEAQ (reference sequence). This CDR3 is built from 14 residues. V was shortened by 5 bases and J by 2 bases, with 12 bases between the two germline ends. Here the CDR3 DNA reads TGTGCCAGCAGCGAACAGGGTAATCAAGAGACCCAGTACTTC. Translated: CASSEQGNQETQYF.

The V gene is TRBV7-2, the J gene TRBJ2-5, with D hard to call. The CDR3 extends over 13 amino acids. The V end lost 6 bases, the J end lost 5 bases, and 13 bases lay between the germline ends. CDR1 is SGHTA and CDR2 is FQGNSA in the germline V gene. The CDR3 coding sequence is TGTGCCAGCAGTTCCCCAAATGGGGAGACCCAGTACTTC. It specifies CASSSPNGETQYF. The whole variable domain, remainder taken from reference TRBV7-2 and TRBJ2-5, is GAGVSQSPSNKVTEKGKDVELRCDPISGHTALYWYRQSLGQGLEFLIYFQGNSAPDKSGLPSDRFSAERTGGSVSTLTIQRTQQEDSAVYLCASSSPNGETQYFGPGTRLLVL.

The chain combines TRBV6-6 with TRBJ1-5; 9 bases match TRBD1. Germline CDR1 MNHNY, CDR2 SVGAGI (reference sequence). V shed 4 bases, J shed 2 bases, and the junction held 6 bases outside the gene matches. The CDR3 consists of 16 residues. The CDR3 DNA follows: TGTGCCAGCAGTTCCCGGGACAGGGTTGGCAATCAGCCCCAGCATTTT. Amino acid sequence: CASSSRDRVGNQPQHF.

Details on this clone: A much larger clonotype is one base distant, so this may be a read error. The rearrangement joins TRBV27 to TRBJ1-2; D is unresolved. V lost 0 bases to trimming and J lost 6 bases, with 5 bases between them. Germline V gene lookup returns CDR1 MNHEY and CDR2 SMNVEV (reference sequence). CDR3 size: 12 residues. Written as DNA, the CDR3 is TGTGCCAGCAGTTTATCGGGGAATGGCTACACCTTC. Protein: CASSLSGNGYTF.

In its sample, this clone was seen many times. This chain uses TRBV9 with TRBJ2-5; TRBD2 matches at 10 bases. Looked up from germline, CDR1 is SGDLS and CDR2 is YYNGEE. V dropped 0 bases and J dropped 1; count of bases not matched to a gene: 3. The CDR3 spans 16 residues. This chain's CDR3 is CASSVATSGFQETQYF. DNA for the CDR3: TGTGCCAGCAGCGTAGCGACTAGCGGGTTCCAAGAGACCCAGTACTTC.

The chain uses TRBV19 and TRBJ1-2; TRBD1 matches 7 bases. This CDR3 has 14 amino acids. The germline gives CDR1 LNHDA, CDR2 SQIVND (reference sequence). V trimming: 7 bases; J trimming: 1 base; junction bases outside the gene matches: 6. CDR3 sequence reads: CASTATGINYGYTF. In DNA, the CDR3 is TGTGCCAGTACCGCGACAGGGATTAACTATGGCTACACCTTC.

The chain combines TRBV19 with TRBJ2-1, with D perhaps matching TRBD1 (6 bases). The CDR3 runs to 16 residues. V was cut by 4 bases and J by 0 bases, with 13 bases left in between. Looked up from germline, CDR1 is LNHDA and CDR2 is SQIVND (reference sequence). The CDR3 spells CASSKNRDTSYNEQFF. As DNA, the CDR3 is TGTGCCAGTAGTAAGAACCGGGACACCTCCTACAATGAGCAGTTCTTC.

The rearrangement uses TRBV11-2 and TRBJ1-1; D gene ambiguous. The CDR3 has 13 amino acids. Trimming removed 1 base from V and 10 bases from J, with 13 bases in between. Germline CDR1 reads SGHAT; CDR2 reads FQNNGV. The CDR3 loop is CASSLVMGIGAFF. DNA of the CDR3: TGTGCCAGCAGCTTAGTCATGGGAATTGGAGCTTTCTTT.

This chain connects TRBV30 to TRBJ1-5; D perhaps matches TRBD1 (5 bases). CDR1 and CDR2 (germline): GTSNPN, SVGIG (reference sequence). With 0 bases removed from V and 8 bases from J, the gap between germline ends came to 11 bases. The CDR3 consists of 13 residues. CDR3 nucleotides: TGTGCCTGGAGTGTAGTAGGGGCCGAGCCCCAGCATTTT. Translated: CAWSVVGAEPQHF.

This chain connects TRBV5-1 to TRBJ2-6; D is possibly TRBD2 (6 bases). CDR1 and CDR2 (germline): SGHRS, YFSETQ. V was cut by 1 base and J by 1 base, with 9 bases left in between. This CDR3 spans 16 amino acids. The CDR3: CASSLSRGSGANVLTF. DNA of the CDR3: TGCGCCAGCAGCTTGTCTCGGGGGTCTGGGGCCAACGTCCTGACTTTC.

Written as DNA, the CDR3 is TGTGCCAGCAGTGCCGGGACGGGAATTTATGGCTACACCTTC. Its protein is CASSAGTGIYGYTF. This sequence joins TRBV6-5 and TRBJ1-2; possibly TRBD1 for D (5 bases). The CDR3 is 14 residues long. Per the germline V gene, CDR1 is MNHEY and CDR2 is SVGAGI. V was trimmed by 5 bases and J by 5 bases, leaving 15 bases between them.

This clone was counted ten times or more. This sequence joins TRBV30 and TRBJ2-7; a possible D gene is TRBD1 (6 bases). Germline CDR1 reads GTSNPN; CDR2 reads SVGIG (reference sequence). The CDR3 sequence is 13 residues long. The ends were cut back, 5 bases at V and 3 bases at J, with 14 bases in the middle. CDR3 sequence: CAWGLQGIYEQYF. CDR3 in DNA: TGTGCCTGGGGTCTTCAGGGGATCTACGAGCAGTACTTC. The full variable domain, in which reference TRBV30 and TRBJ2-7 provide the parts outside the CDR3, is SQTIHQWPATLVQPVGSPLSLECTVEGTSNPNLYWYRQAAGRGLQLLFYSVGIGQISSEVPQNLSASRPQDRQFILSSKKLLLSDSGFYLCAWGLQGIYEQYFGPGTRLTVT.

This clone was found a few times. V gene TRBV4-3 combines with J gene TRBJ2-2, with no clear D. The germline gives CDR1 LGHNA, CDR2 YSLEER. The CDR3 covers 12 residues. Trimming removed 2 bases at V and 7 bases at J, with 5 bases between. The CDR3 DNA reads as TGCGCCAGCAGCCAAATTAACGGGGAGCTGTTTTTT. It is translated as CASSQINGELFF.

The table lists this clone with a count of one. V gene TRBV28 combines with J gene TRBJ2-7, with 12 bases lining up with TRBD2. V shed 4 bases, J shed 2 bases, and the junction held 6 bases outside the gene matches. In germline, CDR1 is MDHEN, CDR2 SYDVKM. The CDR3 spans 16 residues. DNA of the CDR3: TGTGCCAGCAGTTCCCTAGCGGGGGGGTCCCCCTACGAGCAGTACTTC. Protein: CASSSLAGGSPYEQYF.

This clone has ten or more counts. The chain carries TRBV2 and TRBJ2-1; 11 nucleotides agree with TRBD1. After removal of 7 bases from V and 10 bases from J, the junction contained 6 bases not matched to a gene. From germline, CDR1 is SNHLY and CDR2 FYNNEI. The CDR3 sequence is 13 residues long. CDR3 DNA: TGTGCCAGCACCCCGGACAGGGGGCGCGAGCAGTTCTTC. Its translation: CASTPDRGREQFF.

The chain links TRBV5-4 to TRBJ2-3; 11 bases fit TRBD2. Germline loops: CDR1 SGHNT, CDR2 YYREEE (reference sequence). CDR3 length equals 16 residues. The J segment lost 1 base and the V segment lost 4 bases, leaving 5 bases of the junction unmatched. The CDR3 DNA sequence: TGTGCCAGCAGCATCCAACTAGCGGGGGGCACAGATACGCAGTATTTT. Protein sequence: CASSIQLAGGTDTQYF.

The chain employs TRBV11-2 and TRBJ2-6; D is unclear. Germline V gene lookup returns CDR1 SGHAT and CDR2 FQNNGV. The CDR3 extends over 15 amino acids. Trimming cost V 6 bases and J 1 base, with 10 bases left between them. The CDR3 loop reads CASSFRPSGANVLTF. DNA of the CDR3: TGTGCCAGCAGTTTTCGGCCTTCTGGGGCCAACGTCCTGACTTTC.

This clone has at least ten counts. The rearrangement links TRBV6-6 to TRBJ2-3; 7 nucleotides line up with TRBD1. V was clipped by 6 bases and J by 8 bases; unmatched bases: 14. In germline, CDR1 is MNHNY, CDR2 SVGAGI (reference sequence). The CDR3 covers 15 residues. The CDR3 here is CASRPREGRQGTQYF. In nucleotides, the CDR3 is TGTGCCAGCAGACCTCGAGAGGGCCGACAGGGTACGCAGTATTTT.